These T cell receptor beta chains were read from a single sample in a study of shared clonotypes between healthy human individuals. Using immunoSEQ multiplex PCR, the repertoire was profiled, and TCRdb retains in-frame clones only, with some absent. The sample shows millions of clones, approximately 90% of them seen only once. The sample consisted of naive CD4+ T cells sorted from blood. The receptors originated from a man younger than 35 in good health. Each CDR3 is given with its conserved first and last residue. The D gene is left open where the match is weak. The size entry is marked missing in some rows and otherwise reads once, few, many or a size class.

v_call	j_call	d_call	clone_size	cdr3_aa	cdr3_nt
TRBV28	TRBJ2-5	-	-	CASRPSPKQETQYF	TGTGCCAGCAGGCCCTCGCCTAAGCAAGAGACCCAGTACTTC
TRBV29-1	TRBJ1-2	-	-	CRAGLGDLGGYTF	TGCAGGGCTGGGCTAGGGGACCTAGGGGGCTACACCTTC
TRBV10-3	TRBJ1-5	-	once	CAIKGEKGNQPQHF	TGTGCCATCAAAGGAGAGAAAGGCAATCAGCCCCAGCATTTT
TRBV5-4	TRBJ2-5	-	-	CASSLDRYQETQYF	TGTGCCAGCAGTCTGGACCGCTACCAAGAGACCCAGTACTTC
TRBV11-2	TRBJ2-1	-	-	CASSPPGARQFF	TGTGCCAGCAGCCCGCCGGGAGCCCGACAGTTCTTC
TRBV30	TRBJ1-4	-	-	CAWSVRDSGKLFF	TGTGCCTGGAGTGTACGGGACTCGGGAAAACTGTTTTTT
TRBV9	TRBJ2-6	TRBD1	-	CASSEGGRSGANVLTF	TGTGCCAGCAGCGAAGGGGGCCGCTCTGGGGCCAACGTCCTGACTTTC
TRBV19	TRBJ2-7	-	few	CASSQTPRVEFYEQYF	TGTGCCAGTAGCCAAACCCCCAGGGTTGAGTTCTACGAGCAGTACTTC
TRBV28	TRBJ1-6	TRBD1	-	CASSQTGLSLRRNSPLHF	TGTGCCAGCAGCCAGACAGGGCTTAGCTTGCGTAGGAATTCACCCCTCCACTTT
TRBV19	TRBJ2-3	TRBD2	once	CASSIVTSGTDTQYF	TGTGCCAGTAGTATCGTAACTAGCGGCACAGATACGCAGTATTTT
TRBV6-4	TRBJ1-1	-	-	CASSPDSTGKAFF	TGTGCCAGCAGTCCGGACTCGACAGGCAAAGCTTTCTTT
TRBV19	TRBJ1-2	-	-	CASSISGYEGGLYGYTF	TGTGCCAGTAGTATTTCGGGGTATGAAGGGGGGCTCTATGGCTACACCTTC
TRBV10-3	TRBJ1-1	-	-	CAISAQGQNTEAFF	TGTGCCATCAGTGCCCAGGGGCAGAACACTGAAGCTTTCTTT
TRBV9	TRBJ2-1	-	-	CASSVRPQNEQFF	TGTGCCAGCAGCGTACGACCGCAGAATGAGCAGTTCTTC
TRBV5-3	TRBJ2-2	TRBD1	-	CARSFGTGGTGELFF	TGTGCCAGAAGCTTCGGGACAGGGGGTACCGGGGAGCTGTTTTTT
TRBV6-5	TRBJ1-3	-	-	CASIGGGSGNTIYF	TGTGCCAGCATTGGGGGGGGCTCTGGAAACACCATATATTTT
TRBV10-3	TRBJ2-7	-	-	CAIQGSYEQYF	TGTGCCATCCAGGGGTCCTACGAGCAGTACTTC
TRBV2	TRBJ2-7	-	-	CASSEMAFTYEQYF	TGTGCCAGCAGTGAAATGGCTTTTACCTACGAGCAGTACTTC
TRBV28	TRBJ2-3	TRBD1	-	CASSRQGAGTDTQYF	TGTGCCAGCAGCAGACAGGGGGCTGGGACAGATACGCAGTATTTT
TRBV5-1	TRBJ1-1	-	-	CASSPFGGVEAFF	TGCGCCAGCTCGCCGTTTGGAGGGGTAGAAGCTTTCTTT
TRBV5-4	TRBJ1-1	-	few	CASSLGQTNTEAFF	TGTGCCAGCAGCTTGGGTCAGACGAACACTGAAGCTTTCTTT
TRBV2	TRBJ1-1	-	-	CASSEGGRMNTEAFF	TGTGCCAGCAGTGAGGGGGGTAGAATGAACACTGAAGCTTTCTTT
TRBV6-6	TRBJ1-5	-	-	CASSSDSYSNQPQHF	TGTGCCAGCAGTTCCGACAGCTATAGCAATCAGCCCCAGCATTTT
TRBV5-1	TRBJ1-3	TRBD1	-	CASSLVPGQGSSSGNTIYF	TGCGCCAGCAGCTTAGTCCCGGGACAGGGTTCAAGCTCTGGAAACACCATATATTTT
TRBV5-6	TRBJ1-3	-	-	CASSLEGYGNTIYF	TGTGCCAGCAGCTTGGAAGGGTATGGAAACACCATATATTTT
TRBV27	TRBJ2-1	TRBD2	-	CASSLDGRGNEQFF	TGTGCCAGCAGTTTAGACGGGAGGGGCAATGAGCAGTTCTTC